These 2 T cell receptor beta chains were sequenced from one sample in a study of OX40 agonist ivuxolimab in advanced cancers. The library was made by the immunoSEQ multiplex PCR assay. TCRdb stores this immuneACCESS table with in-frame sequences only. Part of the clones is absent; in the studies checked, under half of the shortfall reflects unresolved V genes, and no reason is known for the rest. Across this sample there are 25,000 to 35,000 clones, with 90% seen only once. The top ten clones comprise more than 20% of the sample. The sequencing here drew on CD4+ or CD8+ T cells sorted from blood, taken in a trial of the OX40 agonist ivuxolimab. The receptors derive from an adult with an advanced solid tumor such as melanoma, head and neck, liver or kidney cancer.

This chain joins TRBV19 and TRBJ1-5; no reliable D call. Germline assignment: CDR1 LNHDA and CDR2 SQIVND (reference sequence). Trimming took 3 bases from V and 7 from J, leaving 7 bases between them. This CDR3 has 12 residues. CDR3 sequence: CASSIGVQPQHF. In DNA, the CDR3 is TGTGCCAGTAGTATTGGTGTACAGCCCCAGCATTTT.

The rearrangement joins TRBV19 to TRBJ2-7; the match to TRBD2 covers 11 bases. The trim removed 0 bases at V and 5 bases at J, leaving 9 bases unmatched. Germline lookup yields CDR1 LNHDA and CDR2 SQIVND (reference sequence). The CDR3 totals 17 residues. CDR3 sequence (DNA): TGTGCCAGTAGTATAGACTTCCTAGCGGGAGGACTGGACGAGCAGTACTTC. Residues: CASSIDFLAGGLDEQYF.